The next 28 T cell receptor beta chains were all read from a single sample in a study of Ad26.COV2.S vaccination and SARS-CoV-2 variants. Using immunoSEQ multiplex PCR, the repertoire was profiled, and TCRdb retains in-frame clones only, with some absent. Of just over 350,000 clones in the sample, about 92% are singletons; the top ten hold about 3.8%. The specimen comprised peripheral blood, sampled after recovery from COVID-19. These TCRs come from a human donor who had recovered from COVID-19.

V gene TRBV7-6 combines with J gene TRBJ1-1, with no clear D. This CDR3 comprises 14 residues. The V gene lost 1 base and the J gene lost 3 bases, with 9 bases spanning the gap. Germline-derived CDR1 and CDR2 are SGHVS and FNYEAQ. CDR3 bases: TGTGCCAGCAGCTTAGTTAGGGCGGACACTGAAGCTTTCTTT. It yields the protein CASSLVRADTEAFF.

The genes are TRBV18 and TRBJ2-5; no firm D call. The CDR3 extends over 16 amino acids. Trimming removed 1 base at V and 4 bases at J, with 16 bases between. Per germline, CDR1 KGHSH and CDR2 LQKENI. The CDR3 DNA sequence: TGTGCCAGCTCACCACAAGGCAGTCCGGGTGGAGAGACCCAGTACTTC. Its translation: CASSPQGSPGGETQYF.

The CDR3, as DNA: TGCGCCAGCAGCCAACCGCAAGCGGGGGGGTTATACGAGCAGTACTTC. Amino acids: CASSQPQAGGLYEQYF. The gene calls are TRBV4-1 and TRBJ2-7; 10 bases are a match to TRBD2. This CDR3 contains 16 residues. The V gene's germline CDR1 is MGHRA and CDR2 YSYEKL. Germline trimming cut 2 bases from V and 4 bases from J; bases unmatched to any gene: 8.

V usage is TRBV7-8 and J usage is TRBJ1-1, with a weak D call TRBD1 (5 bases). Germline lookup yields CDR1 SGHVS and CDR2 FQNEAQ. The CDR3 runs 13 residues. Trimming stripped 5 bases from V and 6 bases from J, with 13 bases between. The CDR3 nucleotides are TGTGCCAGCAGCCCAGGGTGGGGTTCTGAAGCTTTCTTT. Translation: CASSPGWGSEAFF.

The gene calls are TRBV6-1 and TRBJ1-6, with D unresolved. The CDR3 totals 12 residues. Trimming left V 3 bases short and J 9 bases short, with 6 bases between. Looked up from germline, CDR1 is MNHNS and CDR2 is SASEGT. CDR3 sequence: CASSDTPSPLHF. The CDR3, as DNA: TGTGCCAGCAGTGATACGCCTTCACCCCTCCACTTT.

The J gene is TRBJ1-5, the V gene TRBV2; TRBD1 agrees at 10 bases. J lost 7 bases, V lost 5 bases, and 17 bases had no gene match. Germline V gene sequence: CDR1 SNHLY, CDR2 FYNNEI. The CDR3 runs 18 residues. CDR3 loop: CASSYLGQGVQGKQPQHF. For the CDR3, the DNA is TGTGCCAGCAGTTATCTCGGACAGGGGGTTCAGGGGAAACAGCCCCAGCATTTT.

The genes are TRBV6-5 and TRBJ1-4, with D unresolved. The CDR3 has 15 amino acids. The V and J ends lost 6 bases and 0 bases respectively, with 11 bases between them. CDR1 MNHEY and CDR2 SVGAGI come from the germline V gene. CDR3 loop: CASRQDYSTNEKLFF. As DNA, the CDR3 is TGTGCCAGCAGGCAGGACTACTCAACTAATGAAAAACTGTTTTTT.

The chain employs TRBV19 and TRBJ2-1; 8 nucleotides agree with TRBD1. This CDR3 comprises 18 residues. The V gene end was trimmed by 4 bases and the J gene end by 1 base; junction bases not matched to a gene: 12. Germline V lookup: CDR1 LNHDA, CDR2 SQIVND (reference sequence). Here the CDR3 DNA reads TGTGCCAGTAGTACCTCCCCGACAGGGGTGAATTCCTACAATGAGCAGTTCTTC. Amino acid sequence: CASSTSPTGVNSYNEQFF. Drawing the rest from reference TRBV19 and TRBJ2-1, the complete variable domain is DGGITQSPKYLFRKEGQNVTLSCEQNLNHDAMYWYRQDPGQGLRLIYYSQIVNDFQKGDIAEGYSVSREKKESFPLTVTSAQKNPTAFYLCASSTSPTGVNSYNEQFFGPGTRLTVL.

The rearrangement uses TRBV9 and TRBJ1-4; D remains unclear. V was clipped by 0 bases and J by 0 bases, with 9 bases between them. There are 16 residues in the CDR3. The germline V gene has CDR1 SGDLS and CDR2 YYNGEE. CDR3 DNA: TGTGCCAGCAGCGTAGGGCGTCTCACAACTAATGAAAAACTGTTTTTT. Protein: CASSVGRLTTNEKLFF. The full variable domain, completed using reference TRBV9 and TRBJ1-4, is DSGVTQTPKHLITATGQRVTLRCSPRSGDLSVYWYQQSLDQGLQFLIQYYNGEERAKGNILERFSAQQFPDLHSELNLSSLELGDSALYFCASSVGRLTTNEKLFFGSGTQLSVL.

The V and J genes are TRBV7-9 and TRBJ1-4; D is unresolved. This CDR3 is 16 amino acids long. V was pared by 2 bases and J by 2 bases, with 12 bases between. Germline CDR1 reads SEHNR; CDR2 reads FQNEAQ (reference sequence). DNA of the CDR3: TGTGCCAGCAGCTTACAACTGCTGGGGACTAATGAAAAACTGTTTTTT. This encodes CASSLQLLGTNEKLFF.

V gene TRBV20-1 combines with J gene TRBJ1-2; D unclear. The germline V gene encodes CDR1 DFQATT and CDR2 SNEGSKA (reference sequence). Trimming removed 1 base from V and 10 bases from J, with 10 bases in between. The CDR3 consists of 11 residues. The CDR3 loop reads CSARGVVDYTF. For the CDR3, the DNA is TGCAGTGCTAGAGGGGTGGTAGACTACACCTTC.

The chain couples TRBV4-1 to TRBJ1-1, with D uncertain. V was pared by 10 bases and J by 11 bases, with 23 bases between. The CDR3 spans 13 residues. Germline CDR1 is MGHRA and CDR2 is YSYEKL. DNA of the CDR3: TGCGCCACCGTGAGTTTGAGCACCTTTTCTGCTTTCTTT. Translation: CATVSLSTFSAFF.

This chain connects TRBV7-9 to TRBJ2-1; D possibly corresponds to TRBD1 (6 bases). Trimming left V 0 bases short and J 2 bases short, with 8 bases between. Germline CDR1 reads SEHNR; CDR2 reads FQNEAQ (reference sequence). The CDR3 runs 15 residues. The CDR3 is CASSLAAGAYNEQFF. In DNA form, the CDR3 reads TGTGCCAGCAGCTTAGCGGCAGGGGCCTACAATGAGCAGTTCTTC.

This rearrangement joins TRBV19 to TRBJ2-7, with 9 nucleotides matching TRBD1. CDR1 LNHDA and CDR2 SQIVND come from the germline V gene (reference sequence). This CDR3 comprises 13 residues. The junction had 7 bases not matched to a gene; V was cut back by 7 bases and J by 6 bases. The CDR3 bases are TGTGCCAGTACCGGGACAGGGTACGGCGAGCAGTACTTC. Residues: CASTGTGYGEQYF.

The chain uses TRBV27 and TRBJ1-5, with D tentatively TRBD1 (5 bases). This CDR3 is built from 12 residues. V lost 9 bases and J 4 bases, leaving 10 bases between the germline ends. Germline lookup yields CDR1 MNHEY and CDR2 SMNVEV (reference sequence). The CDR3 reads CASGGENQPQHF. The CDR3 DNA reads as TGTGCCAGTGGAGGGGAAAATCAGCCCCAGCATTTT.

V is TRBV6-5 and J is TRBJ2-7, with D uncertain. Per the germline V gene, CDR1 is MNHEY and CDR2 is SVGAGI. With 2 bases removed from V and 3 bases from J, the gap between germline ends came to 8 bases. This CDR3 is 13 amino acids long. The CDR3 sequence is CASSYGIDYEQYF. CDR3 sequence (DNA): TGTGCCAGCAGTTACGGGATCGACTACGAGCAGTACTTC.

The CDR3 DNA reads as TGTGCCAGCAGTGAAGAAGTGTCGGCCACTCAGTACTTC. Protein: CASSEEVSATQYF. This rearrangement joins TRBV6-1 to TRBJ2-4; no firm D call. CDR3 length equals 13 residues. CDR1 and CDR2 (germline): MNHNS, SASEGT. The V end was cut by 1 base, the J end by 12 bases, with 13 bases between.

The chain combines TRBV5-6 with TRBJ1-5; TRBD1 agrees at 9 bases. Trimming took 4 bases from V and 2 from J; bases not matched to a gene: 7. The CDR3 is 16 residues long. Germline V gene lookup returns CDR1 SGHDT and CDR2 YYEEEE. CDR3 sequence: CASSATGGRGNQPQHF. CDR3 nucleotide sequence: TGTGCCAGCAGCGCGACAGGGGGTAGGGGCAATCAGCCCCAGCATTTT.

This chain connects TRBV3-1 (or the pseudogene TRBV3-2) to TRBJ1-6; D is undetermined. The CDR3 is made up of 12 amino acids. CDR1 is LGHDT and CDR2 is YNNKEL in the germline V gene (reference sequence). The V gene lost 0 bases and the J gene lost 11 bases, with 5 bases spanning the gap. The CDR3 loop reads CASSQEYAPLHF. The CDR3 region has the DNA TGTGCCAGCAGCCAAGAATATGCACCCCTCCACTTT.

Worth noting for this clone: The same CDR3 is also encoded by other DNA sequences in this sample. J is TRBJ1-2 and V is TRBV12-3 or TRBV12-4; possible D gene TRBD1, 6 bases. The CDR3 loop spans 13 amino acids. V gave up 2 bases and J gave up 3 bases, with 7 bases separating them. CDR3 nucleotides: TGTGCCAGCAGTTTAAGGGGGGACTATGGCTACACCTTC. Amino acids: CASSLRGDYGYTF.

This rearrangement joins TRBV5-8 to TRBJ2-1; D is possibly TRBD2 (6 bases). V was trimmed by 3 bases and J by 7 bases, leaving 17 bases between them. The CDR3 has 15 residues. Germline V gene sequence: CDR1 SGHTS, CDR2 YDEGEE. CDR3 bases: TGTGCCAGCAGCTCGGGGGTCGGTACAATGAATGAGCAGTTCTTC. Encoded protein: CASSSGVGTMNEQFF.

The chain is built from TRBV19 and TRBJ2-1, with TRBD2 matching 8 bases. The CDR3 covers 15 residues. Trimming cost V 9 bases and J 4 bases; bases outside gene matches: 11. Germline CDR1 reads LNHDA; CDR2 reads SQIVND (reference sequence). CDR3 sequence: CASRHFSGGYNEQFF. The CDR3 nucleotides read TGTGCCAGCCGACACTTCAGCGGGGGTTACAATGAGCAGTTCTTC.

The rearrangement uses TRBV19 and TRBJ1-6; D is ambiguous. Trimming removed 8 bases at V and 12 bases at J, with 14 bases between. Germline V gene sequence: CDR1 LNHDA, CDR2 SQIVND (reference sequence). The CDR3 loop spans 12 amino acids. CDR3 sequence reads: CASVTSPGPLHF. The CDR3 DNA follows: TGTGCCAGTGTAACCTCCCCAGGACCCCTCCACTTT.

The chain has TRBV2 and TRBJ1-1; 8 bases align to TRBD1. The germline CDR1 and CDR2 sequences are SNHLY and FYNNEI. Germline trimming cut 8 bases from V and 4 bases from J; bases unmatched to any gene: 15. The CDR3 consists of 16 residues. The CDR3 here is CASLTPITGQVTEAFF. The CDR3 DNA follows: TGTGCCAGCCTTACGCCAATTACGGGACAGGTCACTGAAGCTTTCTTT.

This clone was seen a single time. This chain connects TRBV7-3 to TRBJ2-3; D is perhaps TRBD1 (6 bases). This CDR3 region has 15 residues. V lost 5 bases and J 3 bases, leaving 15 bases between the germline ends. Per germline, CDR1 SGHTA and CDR2 FQGTGA. The CDR3: CASSLLGQITDTQYF. The CDR3 DNA reads as TGTGCCAGCAGCCTTCTCGGACAGATTACAGATACGCAGTATTTT.

The V and J genes are TRBV10-3 and TRBJ1-2, with D perhaps TRBD1 (5 bases). This CDR3 has 14 residues. Germline lookup yields CDR1 ENHRY and CDR2 SYGVKD. The V end lost 2 bases, the J end lost 8 bases, and 15 bases lay between the germline ends. CDR3 region: CAISEGLGEGGYTF. For the CDR3, the DNA is TGTGCCATCAGTGAGGGGTTGGGGGAAGGAGGCTACACCTTC.

The chain carries TRBV7-6 and TRBJ2-3, with a tentative D call TRBD1 (6 bases). CDR3 length: 15 amino acids. V lost 2 bases and J 6 bases, leaving 15 bases between the germline ends. Germline V gives CDR1 SGHVS, CDR2 FNYEAQ. CDR3 DNA: TGTGCCAGCAGCTTATCCCTCAGGGGACCCGATACGCAGTATTTT. Protein: CASSLSLRGPDTQYF.

This chain joins TRBV7-3 and TRBJ2-3, with D hard to call. V was clipped by 2 bases and J by 0 bases, with 3 bases between them. CDR1 SGHTA and CDR2 FQGTGA come from the germline V gene. The CDR3 contains 13 residues. CDR3 coding DNA: TGTGCCAGCAGCTTAGCCAGCACAGATACGCAGTATTTT. It codes for CASSLASTDTQYF.